This T cell receptor beta chain was sequenced for a study of cytomegalovirus exposure and HLA in healthy donors. General study findings and limits: An analysis was carried out at a later point. It showed that HLA-associated TCR beta chains were more clonally expanded than equally common non-associated chains.

PCR used 60 Vbeta primers and 13 Jbeta primers. Here immunoSEQ multiplex PCR was the method, and the copy in TCRdb shows in-frame clones only, minus some. This sample has about 140,000 clones, with 80% to 85% found just once. Germline V lookup: CDR1 MNHNS, CDR2 SASEGT. Trimming pared 7 bases from V and 4 bases from J, leaving 5 bases between. The CDR3 is 11 amino acids. Comments on this clone: What it binds is unknown.

The sequencing sample was made of PBMCs. V and J are TRBV6-1 and TRBJ1-5; D gene unclear. The receptor's source is a female donor in good health and CMV-seronegative. The DNA for the CDR3 is TGTGCCAGCAATCAGAATCAGCCCCAGCATTTT. This sequence encodes CASNQNQPQHF.